This T cell receptor beta chain is from a study of cytomegalovirus exposure and HLA in healthy donors. PCR was performed using 60 Vbeta and 13 Jbeta primers. Profiling relied on immunoSEQ multiplex PCR, and the TCRdb table lists in-frame clones only, not all of them. The table has 180,000 or so clones, about 80% seen once. The study, taken as a whole, reports: Rare TCR sequences predominated, though certain public TCRs were found in many donors. With DRB1 most and HLA-C fewest, TCR association rates differed between HLA loci in a later analysis.

On this clone itself: Its matching antigen is unknown.

Sequenced sample: PBMCs. This clonotype originated in a woman aged 30 to 39 in good health and CMV-seronegative.

CDR3 nucleotide sequence: TGTGCCAGCACAAGGGACAGGGTGACCGGGGAGCTGTTTTTT. Residues: CASTRDRVTGELFF. This sequence joins TRBV7-7 and TRBJ2-2; 9 nucleotides line up with TRBD1. The CDR3 is 14 residues long. Trimming took 7 bases from V and 5 from J; bases not matched to a gene: 5. Germline V gives CDR1 SSHAT, CDR2 FNYEAQ (reference sequence).